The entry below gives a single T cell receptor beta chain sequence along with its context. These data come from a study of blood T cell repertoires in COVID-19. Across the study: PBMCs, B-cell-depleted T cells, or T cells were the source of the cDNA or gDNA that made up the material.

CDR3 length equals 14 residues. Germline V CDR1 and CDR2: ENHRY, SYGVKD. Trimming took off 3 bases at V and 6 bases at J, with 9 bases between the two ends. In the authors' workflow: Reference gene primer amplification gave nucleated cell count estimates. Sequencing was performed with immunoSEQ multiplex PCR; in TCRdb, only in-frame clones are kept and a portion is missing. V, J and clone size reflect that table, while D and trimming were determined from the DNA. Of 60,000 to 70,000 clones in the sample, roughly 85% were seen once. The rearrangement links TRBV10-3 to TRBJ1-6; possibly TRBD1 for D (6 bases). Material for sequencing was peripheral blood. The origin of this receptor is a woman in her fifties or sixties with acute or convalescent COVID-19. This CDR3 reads CAISEGQPNSPLHF. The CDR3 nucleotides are TGTGCCATCAGTGAAGGACAGCCTAATTCACCCCTCCACTTT.